What follows is one TCR beta chain and its context. The data were obtained in a study of blood T cell repertoires in COVID-19. Sequencing was performed with immunoSEQ multiplex PCR; in TCRdb, only in-frame clones are kept and a portion is missing. The profile shows 120,000 or so clones, around three quarters of them singletons. The V and J ends lost 3 bases and 5 bases respectively, with 8 bases between them. CDR3 size: 12 residues. Per germline, CDR1 SGHAT and CDR2 FQNNGV. V and J are TRBV11-2 and TRBJ2-7, with D maybe TRBD2 (5 bases). Sequencing was carried out using peripheral blood. This TCR derives from a man aged 35 to 55 with active or convalescent COVID-19. DNA for the CDR3: TGTGCCAGCAGCTTTGAGGGTCACGAGCAGTACTTC. It yields the protein CASSFEGHEQYF.